This passage covers 32 T cell receptor beta chains from one sample sequenced in a study of blood T cells in healthy people across ages. Alongside a J-beta primer mix, a sample-barcoded 5' primer served in a second PCR lasting roughly 6 to 12 cycles. MiXCR was run by TCRdb on the 5' RACE reads, yielding one entry per CDR3 protein. Of over 1,500,000 distinct CDR3 sequences listed, around 40% are singletons. Sample: blood. The receptors were sampled from a human donor in good health.

As to this clonotype: At one end, the junction sequence differs from germline, possibly due to a read error. This rearrangement joins TRBV6-2 or TRBV6-3 to TRBJ1-1, with D possibly being TRBD1 (6 bases). The CDR3 totals 14 residues. Germline CDR1 MNHEY, CDR2 SVGEGT. In DNA, the CDR3 is TGTGTCAGCAGTATTAGGGGGTTGAACACTGAAGCTTTCTTT. Protein product: CVSSIRGLNTEAFF.

The chain is built from TRBV6-1 and TRBJ1-2; D might be TRBD1 (5 bases). V lost 6 bases to trimming and J lost 2 bases, with 16 bases between them. The CDR3 totals 15 residues. Germline loops: CDR1 MNHNS, CDR2 SASEGT. This CDR3 is CASRLLSTENYGYTF. The CDR3 bases are TGTGCCAGCAGGCTCCTCTCGACAGAAAACTATGGCTACACCTTC.

The chain carries TRBV28 and TRBJ1-1; TRBD1 is a possible D gene (6 bases). V was shortened by 3 bases and J by 1 base, with 9 bases between the two germline ends. CDR1 MDHEN and CDR2 SYDVKM come from the germline V gene. The CDR3 length is 14 residues. CDR3 sequence: CASSFPGENTEAFF. CDR3 DNA sequence: TGTGCCAGCAGTTTCCCAGGGGAGAACACTGAAGCTTTCTTT. Complete variable domain (other parts from reference TRBV28 and TRBJ1-1): DVKVTQSSRYLVKRTGEKVFLECVQDMDHENMFWYRQDPGLGLRLIYFSYDVKMKEKGDIPEGYSVSREKKERFSLILESASTNQTSMYLCASSFPGENTEAFFGQGTRLTVV.

This clonotype was detected ten times or more. The V and J genes are TRBV28 and TRBJ2-4; perhaps TRBD2 as D (6 bases). Looked up from germline, CDR1 is MDHEN and CDR2 is SYDVKM. Deletions cut 5 bases from V and 2 bases from J, with 10 bases between. This CDR3 comprises 14 residues. The CDR3 sequence is CASSRRVTKNIQYF. CDR3 nucleotides: TGTGCCAGCAGTAGGAGGGTAACCAAAAACATTCAGTACTTC.

This clonotype was counted ten times or more. This chain uses TRBV20-1 with TRBJ2-7, with D possibly being TRBD1 (6 bases). Germline CDR1 is DFQATT and CDR2 is SNEGSKA (reference sequence). CDR3 length: 14 residues. The V end lost 5 bases, the J end lost 1 base, and 15 bases lay between the germline ends. The CDR3 DNA is TGCAGTGCTGCCACAGGGAAAGCGTCCTACGAGCAGTACTTC. Translating it yields CSAATGKASYEQYF.

In this sample, this clonotype turned up a few times. The rearrangement joins TRBV24-1 to TRBJ1-2; possible D gene TRBD1, 6 bases. Germline V CDR1 and CDR2: KGHDR, SFDVKD. The CDR3 sequence is 17 residues long. With 3 bases removed from V and 8 bases from J, the gap between germline ends came to 24 bases. Here the CDR3 DNA reads TGTGCCACCAGTGATCCGCGTAGTGGACAGCTCCTACAAGGCTACACCTTC. This gives the protein CATSDPRSGQLLQGYTF.

Here the CDR3 DNA reads TGTGCCTGGAGTTCCAGGGGACCCTACGAGCAGTACTTC. This gives the protein CAWSSRGPYEQYF. The rearrangement uses TRBV30 and TRBJ2-7, with a weak D call TRBD1 (6 bases). The V end was cut by 2 bases, the J end by 2 bases, with 10 bases between. Germline lookup yields CDR1 GTSNPN and CDR2 SVGIG (reference sequence). The CDR3 spans 13 residues.

The gene calls are TRBV28 and TRBJ2-5; 10 bases agree with TRBD2. V shed 6 bases, J shed 5 bases, and the junction held 6 bases outside the gene matches. Germline assignment: CDR1 MDHEN and CDR2 SYDVKM. CDR3 size: 14 residues. In DNA form, the CDR3 reads TGTGCCAGCAGAGAAGCGGGGGGGCGGGAGACCCAGTACTTC. It translates to CASREAGGRETQYF.

V and J are TRBV7-2 and TRBJ1-1; 7 bases fit TRBD1. The CDR3 consists of 14 residues. Germline trimming cut 5 bases from V and 4 bases from J; bases unmatched to any gene: 7. Germline assignment: CDR1 SGHTA and CDR2 FQGNSA. DNA for the CDR3: TGTGCCAGCAGCAACAGGGGAGTTGTCACTGAAGCTTTCTTT. Protein product: CASSNRGVVTEAFF.

Of note for this clonotype: The missing conserved phenylalanine or tryptophan at the end of this CDR3 makes a read error likely. The chain is built from TRBV7-6 and TRBJ2-1; 8 bases are a match to TRBD2. Trimming cost V 1 base and J 7 bases; bases outside gene matches: 9. The CDR3 sequence is 16 residues long. Germline V gene sequence: CDR1 SGHVS, CDR2 FNYEAQ. This CDR3 reads CASSLGLGAGGNEQFI. The CDR3 nucleotides are TGTGCCAGCAGCTTAGGTTTAGGGGCGGGAGGAAATGAGCAGTTCATC.

The sample holds a few counts of this clonotype. This rearrangement joins TRBV10-3 to TRBJ2-1, with TRBD1 matching 7 bases. Germline-derived CDR1 and CDR2 are ENHRY and SYGVKD. J gave up 12 bases and V 3 bases, and 8 bases lay outside the gene matches. The CDR3 contains 13 residues. The DNA of the CDR3 is TGTGCCATCAGTGATCAGGACAGGCTGGGGCAGTTCTTC. Its translation is CAISDQDRLGQFF.

This clonotype was seen more than once but under ten times. The chain uses TRBV12-3 or TRBV12-4 and TRBJ2-5; a possible D gene is TRBD1 (5 bases). Trimming took 2 bases from V and 4 from J, leaving 11 bases between them. The CDR3 consists of 14 residues. The CDR3 sequence is CASSLPPRGETQYF. DNA for the CDR3: TGTGCCAGCAGTTTACCTCCAAGGGGAGAGACCCAGTACTTC.

In this sample, this clonotype turned up a few times. The V call is TRBV6-6, the J call TRBJ2-1; 7 bases fit TRBD1. This CDR3 is built from 13 residues. After removal of 7 bases from V and 9 bases from J, the junction contained 9 bases not matched to a gene. Per germline, CDR1 MNHNY and CDR2 SVGAGI (reference sequence). The CDR3 DNA reads TGTGCCAGCAATATACAGGGGATGGCTGAGCAGTTCTTC. This sequence encodes CASNIQGMAEQFF.

This clonotype was seen a handful of times. The rearrangement uses TRBV4-3 and TRBJ2-7; 9 positions match TRBD1. The germline CDR1 and CDR2 sequences are LGHNA and YSLEER. After removal of 3 bases from V and 2 bases from J, the junction contained 5 bases not matched to a gene. The CDR3 spans 15 residues. CDR3 in amino acids: CASSQMNRGPYEQYF. DNA for the CDR3: TGCGCCAGCAGCCAGATGAACAGGGGGCCCTACGAGCAGTACTTC.

This clonotype was counted only a few times. Here the CDR3 reads CASSLQGEGNSPLHF. In DNA, the CDR3 is TGTGCCAGCAGCCTTCAGGGGGAGGGTAATTCACCCCTCCACTTT. The chain joins TRBV7-2 to TRBJ1-6, with TRBD1 identical over 7 bases. The CDR3 length is 15 residues. Germline V gene data show CDR1 as SGHTA and CDR2 as FQGNSA. Trimming cost V 5 bases and J 6 bases; bases outside gene matches: 7.

The chain uses TRBV7-9 and TRBJ1-1; D is undetermined. The V end was cut by 2 bases, the J end by 5 bases, with 9 bases between. This CDR3 is 13 amino acids long. Germline values: CDR1 SEHNR, CDR2 FQNEAQ (reference sequence). The CDR3 reads CASSLKPQTEAFF. Written as DNA, the CDR3 is TGTGCCAGCAGCTTAAAACCGCAAACTGAAGCTTTCTTT. Full variable domain (missing parts from reference TRBV7-9 and TRBJ1-1): DTGVSQNPRHKITKRGQNVTFRCDPISEHNRLYWYRQTLGQGPEFLTYFQNEAQLEKSRLLSDRFSAERPKGSFSTLEIQRTEQGDSAMYLCASSLKPQTEAFFGQGTRLTVV.

The rearrangement links TRBV13 to TRBJ2-5, with D unresolved. CDR3 length: 13 residues. The V end was cut by 5 bases, the J end by 3 bases, with 10 bases between. Per the germline V gene, CDR1 is PRHDT and CDR2 is FYEKMQ (reference sequence). This chain's CDR3 is CASSATPKETQYF. CDR3 coding DNA: TGTGCCAGCAGCGCAACCCCGAAAGAGACCCAGTACTTC.

A few counts support this clonotype. The chain employs TRBV10-3 and TRBJ2-7; the D call may be TRBD1 or TRBD2 (5 bases each). This CDR3 has 15 residues. Trimming took off 10 bases at V and 0 bases at J, with 19 bases between the two ends. From germline, CDR1 is ENHRY and CDR2 SYGVKD. CDR3 nucleotide sequence: TGTGCCACCAGGTCAGGTGGGGGAGACTCCTACGAGCAGTACTTC. Translation: CATRSGGGDSYEQYF.

This clonotype occurred many times. J is TRBJ2-6 and V is TRBV20-1; TRBD1 is a possible D gene (6 bases). The CDR3 covers 15 residues. V was clipped by 6 bases and J by 0 bases, with 12 bases between them. CDR1 is DFQATT and CDR2 is SNEGSKA in the germline V gene (reference sequence). CDR3 region: CSARTAGSGANVLTF. For the CDR3, the DNA is TGCAGTGCCCGGACAGCCGGCTCTGGGGCCAACGTCCTGACTTTC.

The genes are TRBV12-3 or TRBV12-4 and TRBJ2-2; D remains unclear. Trimming cost V 5 bases and J 1 base, with 8 bases left between them. There are 14 residues in the CDR3. The CDR3 bases are TGTGCCAGCAGTCCCTCTATGAACACCGGGGAGCTGTTTTTT. The encoded protein is CASSPSMNTGELFF.

As to this clonotype: A read error may account for a junction end that differs from germline. The V gene is TRBV4-1, the J gene TRBJ2-1, with 9 bases matching TRBD1. The germline V gene encodes CDR1 MGHRA and CDR2 YSYEKL. The CDR3 has 16 amino acids. CDR3 in DNA: TGCGCCAGCAACCAAGGCGGGACAGGGCAGTGGAATGAGCAGTTCTTC. This translates into CASNQGGTGQWNEQFF.

The chain uses TRBV5-6 and TRBJ2-3, with D tentatively TRBD2 (6 bases). This CDR3 is 14 amino acids long. V lost 4 bases and J 6 bases, leaving 15 bases between the germline ends. Looked up from germline, CDR1 is SGHDT and CDR2 is YYEEEE. The CDR3 loop reads CASSGGTPGDTQYF. CDR3 nucleotides: TGTGCCAGCAGCGGCGGGACTCCCGGGGATACGCAGTATTTT.

The rearrangement joins TRBV28 to TRBJ1-5; TRBD1 is a possible D gene (6 bases). V was cut by 8 bases and J by 7 bases, with 21 bases left in between. The CDR3 spans 15 residues. CDR1 is MDHEN, CDR2 SYDVKM, per germline. The CDR3 is CASVKGNRARQPQHF. The CDR3 nucleotides read TGTGCCAGCGTCAAAGGGAACAGGGCGAGGCAGCCCCAGCATTTT.

The genes are TRBV5-1 and TRBJ1-2; D uncertain. The germline V gene encodes CDR1 SGHRS and CDR2 YFSETQ. The CDR3 sequence is 14 residues long. V lost 0 bases and J lost 5, with 11 bases in between. In nucleotides, the CDR3 is TGCGCCAGCAGCTTGGCCGCCTTGACTTATGGCTACACCTTC. This gives the protein CASSLAALTYGYTF.

This clonotype appeared a few times. V gene TRBV29-1 combines with J gene TRBJ2-7; either TRBD1 or TRBD2 may supply D (5 bases each). The germline V gene has CDR1 SQVTM and CDR2 ANQGSEA. With 4 bases removed from V and 3 bases from J, the gap between germline ends came to 22 bases. The length of the CDR3 is 16 residues. The CDR3 here is CSVVGYPGTKDYEQYF. The DNA for the CDR3 is TGCAGCGTTGTAGGTTACCCCGGGACGAAGGACTACGAGCAGTACTTC.

This clonotype showed up just a few times. The V call is TRBV6-1, the J call TRBJ2-5, with TRBD2 identical over 10 bases. V dropped 4 bases and J dropped 4; count of bases not matched to a gene: 12. The CDR3 loop spans 17 amino acids. The germline CDR1 and CDR2 sequences are MNHNS and SASEGT. As DNA, the CDR3 is TGTGCCAGCAGTGCCCCGGGAGGACTAGCGGTTTCAGAGACCCAGTACTTC. It codes for CASSAPGGLAVSETQYF.

V and J are TRBV3-1 and TRBJ2-5; TRBD1 matches 8 bases. The DNA end is a closer match to TRBJ2-7, so the J assignment may be wrong. The CDR3 is made up of 15 amino acids. Germline V gene data show CDR1 as LGHDT and CDR2 as YNNKEL (reference sequence). CDR3 sequence reads: CASSQGGGQGYEQYF. For the CDR3, the DNA is TGTGCCAGCAGCCAAGGGGGCGGACAGGGTTACGAGCAGTACTTC.

V and J are TRBV27 and TRBJ1-4; D perhaps matches TRBD1 (6 bases). CDR1 MNHEY and CDR2 SMNVEV come from the germline V gene (reference sequence). V was trimmed by 1 base and J by 8 bases, leaving 14 bases between them. The CDR3 runs 15 residues. Here the CDR3 DNA reads TGTGCCAGCAGTTTATGGGGGGGGCGTAAAGAAAAACTGTTTTTT. It codes for CASSLWGGRKEKLFF.

The chain links TRBV3-1 to TRBJ2-7; 8 bases fit TRBD1. The J call may be faulty, since TRBJ2-1 better matches the DNA end. Germline V CDR1 and CDR2: LGHDT, YNNKEL (reference sequence). CDR3 length: 14 amino acids. For the CDR3, the DNA is TGTGCCAGCAGCCAAGAGACAGGGGCGTACGAGCAGTTCTTC. It specifies CASSQETGAYEQFF.

This clonotype was seen at least ten times. The gene calls are TRBV7-2 and TRBJ1-5, with unresolved D. Germline V gene lookup returns CDR1 SGHTA and CDR2 FQGNSA. V lost 1 base to trimming and J lost 4 bases, with 8 bases between them. The length of the CDR3 is 14 residues. The CDR3 nucleotides are TGTGCCAGCAGCTTAGATGGGGTTAATCAGCCCCAGCATTTT. It specifies CASSLDGVNQPQHF.

This clonotype was counted only a few times. This chain connects TRBV20-1 to TRBJ2-6; 7 nucleotides match TRBD1. Germline trimming cut 5 bases from V and 2 bases from J; bases unmatched to any gene: 3. The CDR3 has 14 residues. Germline V lookup: CDR1 DFQATT, CDR2 SNEGSKA (reference sequence). The CDR3 DNA is TGCAGTGCTCTGACAGGGACTGGGGCCAACGTCCTGACTTTC. Translated: CSALTGTGANVLTF.

The V and J genes are TRBV11-2 and TRBJ1-4; the D gene is possibly TRBD1 (6 bases). Germline values: CDR1 SGHAT, CDR2 FQNNGV. With 3 bases removed from V and 7 bases from J, the gap between germline ends came to 12 bases. CDR3 length: 14 residues. The CDR3 protein is CASSFRGLPEKLFF. The CDR3 coding sequence is TGTGCCAGCAGCTTCCGGGGGCTCCCTGAAAAACTGTTTTTT.